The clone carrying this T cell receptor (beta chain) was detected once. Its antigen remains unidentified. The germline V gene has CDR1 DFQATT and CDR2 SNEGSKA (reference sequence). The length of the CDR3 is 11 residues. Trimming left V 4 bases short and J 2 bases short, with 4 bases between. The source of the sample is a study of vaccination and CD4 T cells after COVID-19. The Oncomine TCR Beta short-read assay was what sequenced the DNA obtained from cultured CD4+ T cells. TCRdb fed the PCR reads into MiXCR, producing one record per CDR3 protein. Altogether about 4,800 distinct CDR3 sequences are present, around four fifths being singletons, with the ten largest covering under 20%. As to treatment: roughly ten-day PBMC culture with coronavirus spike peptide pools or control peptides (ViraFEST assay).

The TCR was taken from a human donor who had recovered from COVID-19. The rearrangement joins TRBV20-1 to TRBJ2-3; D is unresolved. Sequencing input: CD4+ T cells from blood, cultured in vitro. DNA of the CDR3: TGCAGTGCTAAACACACAGATACGCAGTATTTT. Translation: CSAKHTDTQYF.